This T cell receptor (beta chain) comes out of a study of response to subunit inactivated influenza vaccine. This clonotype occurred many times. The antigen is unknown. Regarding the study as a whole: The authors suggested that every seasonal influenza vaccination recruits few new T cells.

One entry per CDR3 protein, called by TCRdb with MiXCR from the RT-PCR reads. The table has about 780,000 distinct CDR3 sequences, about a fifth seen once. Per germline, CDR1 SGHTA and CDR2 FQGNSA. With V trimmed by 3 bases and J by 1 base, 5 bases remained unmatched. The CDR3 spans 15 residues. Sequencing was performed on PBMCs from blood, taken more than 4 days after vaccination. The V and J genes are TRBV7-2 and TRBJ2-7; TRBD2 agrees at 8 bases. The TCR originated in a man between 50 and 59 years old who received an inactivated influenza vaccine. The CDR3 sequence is CASSLAGGQSYEQYF. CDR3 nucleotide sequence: TGTGCCAGCAGCTTGGCGGGGGGACAATCCTACGAGCAGTACTTC.